This entry describes one T cell receptor beta chain. The antigen is unknown. This CDR3 is 12 amino acids long. CDR1 and CDR2 from the germline V gene are SNHLY and FYNNEI. V lost 7 bases and J lost 11, with 16 bases in between. The data were taken from a study of T cells in tuberculosis. Study results and limitations: Shorter CDR3-alpha in active tuberculosis partly drove smaller distances. Classification accuracy was 85% to 90% (AUROC 0.90) with the GMM-specific repertoire.

Generated by immunoSEQ multiplex PCR, the TCRdb table keeps only in-frame clones and is missing some. There are more than 35,000 clones in the sample; 90% to 95% occur only once, and 9% to 13% lies in the top ten. The specimen sequenced was PBMCs. This TCR was recovered from a donor aged 10 to 29 with latent tuberculosis or without tuberculosis infection. Some clones in this sample may be carry-over from other donors' samples. This rearrangement joins TRBV2 to TRBJ2-3, with D perhaps TRBD1 (6 bases). The CDR3, as DNA: TGTGCCAGCAACCCCCAGGGGTTGGGGCAGTATTTT. Amino acid sequence: CASNPQGLGQYF.